This TCR beta chain was sequenced during a study of cytomegalovirus exposure and HLA in healthy donors. Worth noting for this clone: Its antigen is unknown.

The study's findings and limits: Using the classifier, cytomegalovirus status was reportedly diagnosed with high specificity and sensitivity.

Method: immunoSEQ multiplex PCR; TCRdb's copy keeps in-frame clones and lacks some. Among about 150,000 clones listed, 86% were seen once. Per the germline V gene, CDR1 is WSHSY and CDR2 is SAAADI. Trimming cost V 4 bases and J 5 bases; bases outside gene matches: 7. This CDR3 is 15 amino acids long. Sequencing was performed on PBMCs. This TCR came from a man younger than 35 in good health and CMV-seropositive. The gene calls are TRBV10-2 and TRBJ2-1; TRBD2 matches at 8 bases. CDR3 sequence (DNA): TGCGCCAGCAGTGGCAGCTGGCGGGAGGACAATGAGCAGTTCTTC. Translation: CASSGSWREDNEQFF.